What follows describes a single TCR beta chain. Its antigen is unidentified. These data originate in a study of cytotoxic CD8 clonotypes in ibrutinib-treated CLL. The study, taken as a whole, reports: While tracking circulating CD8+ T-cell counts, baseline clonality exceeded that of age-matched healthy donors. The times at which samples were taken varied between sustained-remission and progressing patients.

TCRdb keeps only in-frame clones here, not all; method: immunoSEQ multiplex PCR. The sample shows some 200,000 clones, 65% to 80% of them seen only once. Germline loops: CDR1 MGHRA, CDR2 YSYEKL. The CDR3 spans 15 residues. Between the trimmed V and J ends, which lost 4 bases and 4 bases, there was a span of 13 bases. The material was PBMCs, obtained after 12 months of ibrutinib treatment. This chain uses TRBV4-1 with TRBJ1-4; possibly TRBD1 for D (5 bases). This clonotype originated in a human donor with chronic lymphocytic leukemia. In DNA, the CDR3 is TGCGCCAGCAGCCGAAGACAGCGTGTTAATGAAAAACTGTTTTTT. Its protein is CASSRRQRVNEKLFF.